A selection of T cell receptor beta chains follows, all from one sample in a study of T cells in Graves' hyperthyroidism and ophthalmopathy. TCRdb passed the multiplex PCR reads through MiXCR, listing each CDR3 protein once. The sample yields hundreds of thousands of distinct CDR3 sequences, about 19% seen once. Sequenced sample: blood. The receptors shown here come from a woman between 45 and 60 years old with Graves' hyperthyroidism that later progressed to Graves' ophthalmopathy. The CDR3 runs from the conserved cysteine through the conserved F or W. Each record gives: D gene, J gene, clone size, V gene, CDR3 DNA, CDR3 protein. A D gene is named only where the DNA matches it firmly. Not all rows give a size; the values are once, few, many and, for expanded clones, a class.

TRBD1,TRBJ1-5,many,TRBV3-1,TGTGCCAGCAGCCAGGAGGACAGGGGCCGAAATCAGCCCCAGCATTTT,CASSQEDRGRNQPQHF
TRBD1,TRBJ1-6,few,TRBV5-1,TGCGCCAGCAGCTCTGGGACAGGGGGCCTTAATTCACCCCTCCACTTT,CASSSGTGGLNSPLHF
NA,TRBJ1-5,NA,TRBV15,TGTGCCACCAGCAGAGAACGAGGGTACAATCAGCCCCAGCATTTT,CATSRERGYNQPQHF
NA,TRBJ2-1,few,TRBV5-1,TGCGCCAGCAGCTCTGAGGGGTATGAGCAGTTCTTC,CASSSEGYEQFF
NA,TRBJ1-2,many,TRBV20-1,TGCAGTGCTAGAGATGGGACCCCTGAGGGAAGTGGCTACACCTTC,CSARDGTPEGSGYTF
NA,TRBJ1-2,many,TRBV6-1,TGTGCCAGCAGTGTAACAGGGTCCTATGGCTACACCTTC,CASSVTGSYGYTF
NA,TRBJ2-2,few,TRBV12-5,TGTGCTAGTGGTTTGGGACAATACACCGGGGAGCTGTTTTTT,CASGLGQYTGELFF
NA,TRBJ1-1,many,TRBV6-1,TGTGCCAGCAATGCACCGGGACACTCGAACACTGAAGCTTTCTTT,CASNAPGHSNTEAFF
NA,TRBJ1-4,many,TRBV11-2,TGTGCCAGCAGCCAGCAGGGGATCACTAATGAAAAACTGTTTTTT,CASSQQGITNEKLFF
NA,TRBJ1-5,NA,TRBV28,TGTGCCAGCAGTTTAGCTCGCGGGCCCCAGCATTTT,CASSLARGPQHF
TRBD1,TRBJ1-1,many,TRBV11-2,TGTGCCAGCAGCCCCGGGACAGGGGCGAACACTGAAGCTTTCTTT,CASSPGTGANTEAFF
NA,TRBJ1-5,many,TRBV12-3/TRBV12-4,TGTGCCAGCAGTTTGGTTTCGGGGGATCAGCCCCAGCATTTT,CASSLVSGDQPQHF
NA,TRBJ2-2,many,TRBV11-3,TGTGCCAGCAGCGGCCGGGACGTGAGCACCGGGGAGCTGTTTTTT,CASSGRDVSTGELFF
NA,TRBJ1-1,once,TRBV19,TGTGCCAGTAGCGAGTCGGGGGGGGCCACTGAAGCTTTCTTT,CASSESGGATEAFF
NA,TRBJ2-3,NA,TRBV10-1,TGCGCCAGCAGTGACCCGGGGCAGGGCACAGATACGCAGTATTTT,CASSDPGQGTDTQYF
NA,TRBJ1-1,many,TRBV20-1,TGCAGTGCTAGAGCTGGGGGGCTGGACACTGAAGCTTTCTTT,CSARAGGLDTEAFF
NA,TRBJ1-5,NA,TRBV12-3/TRBV12-4,TGTGCCAGCACCTTTGACAGGTACAATCAGCCCCAGCATTTT,CASTFDRYNQPQHF
NA,TRBJ2-1,many,TRBV2,TGTGCCAGCAGTGCCAAGCAGGGTGGGAATGAGCAGTTCTTC,CASSAKQGGNEQFF
TRBD1,TRBJ1-1,many,TRBV6-2/TRBV6-3,TGTGCCAGCAGCCGGTTACAGGGGGCTTCAGAAGCTTTCTTT,CASSRLQGASEAFF
TRBD1,TRBJ1-6,NA,TRBV6-5,TGTGCCAGCAGTTACTCGACAGGGGGTGACAATTCACCCCTCCACTTT,CASSYSTGGDNSPLHF
TRBD2,TRBJ2-3,few,TRBV12-3/TRBV12-4,TGTGCCAGCAGCCTACTAGCGACTAGCACAGATACGCAGTATTTT,CASSLLATSTDTQYF
TRBD2,TRBJ2-7,few,TRBV20-1,TGCAGTGGTCTACCTCTAGCGGCCTACGAGCAGTACTTC,CSGLPLAAYEQYF
NA,TRBJ2-2,NA,TRBV29-1,TGCAGCGTTCCGGGCCGTAGTACCGGGGAGCTGTTTTTT,CSVPGRSTGELFF
NA,TRBJ1-2,few,TRBV5-4,TGTGCCAGCAGCTTTCAAATAGACAGTAACTATGGCTACACCTTC,CASSFQIDSNYGYTF
TRBD2,TRBJ2-2,few,TRBV20-1,TGCAGTGCGGGCGGGACTAGCGGGGGGTTGAGCGGGGAGCTGTTTTTT,CSAGGTSGGLSGELFF
TRBD1,TRBJ1-2,NA,TRBV12-3/TRBV12-4,TGTGCCAGCAGCTGGACAGGGGGAAACTATGGCTACACCTTC,CASSWTGGNYGYTF
NA,TRBJ2-3,few,TRBV2,TGTGCCAGCAGTGATGGGGGACAAAATACGCAGTATTTT,CASSDGGQNTQYF
NA,TRBJ1-5,many,TRBV2,TGTGCCAGCAGTCAAGGGGGGTACAATCAGCCCCAGCATTTT,CASSQGGYNQPQHF